This TCR beta chain was recovered during a study of early T cells in non-severe SARS-CoV-2 infection. Study details: Investigators sequenced bulk RNA drawn from unsorted whole blood, and chains remained unpaired. Study-level results: The VDJdb matching leaned toward anti-spike CD8 responses and overlooked private and CD4 specificities.

About this clonotype: Its antigen is not identified.

Unique molecular identifiers were attached to individual cDNA molecules. TCRdb re-called the 5' RACE reads through MiXCR, storing one row per CDR3 protein. Of about 50,000 distinct CDR3 sequences listed, about 9.3% are singletons. The source is an adult who was a healthcare worker with PCR-confirmed SARS-CoV-2 infection or an uninfected control (not recorded which). Sequencing was carried out using whole blood.

As DNA, the CDR3 is TGTGCCAGCTCACTCCAAATGCGGGGACAGGGCCGAGAGACCCAGTACTTC. It encodes CASSLQMRGQGRETQYF. V is TRBV18 and J is TRBJ2-5; the match to TRBD1 covers 9 bases. Germline V CDR1 and CDR2: KGHSH, LQKENI. Trimming cost V 4 bases and J 4 bases; bases outside gene matches: 13. The CDR3 runs 17 residues.